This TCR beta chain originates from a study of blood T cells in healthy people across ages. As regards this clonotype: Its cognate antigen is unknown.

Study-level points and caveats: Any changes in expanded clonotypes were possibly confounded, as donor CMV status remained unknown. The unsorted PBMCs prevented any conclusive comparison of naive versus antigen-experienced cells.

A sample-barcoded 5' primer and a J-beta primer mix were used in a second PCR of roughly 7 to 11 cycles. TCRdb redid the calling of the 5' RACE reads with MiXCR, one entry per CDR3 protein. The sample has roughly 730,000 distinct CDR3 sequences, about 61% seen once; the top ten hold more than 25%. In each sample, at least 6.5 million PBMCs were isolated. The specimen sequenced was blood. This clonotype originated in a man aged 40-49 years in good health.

In nucleotides, the CDR3 is TGTGCCAGCAGCTTAGCGGACTTGAGTACAGATACGCAGTATTTT. It yields the protein CASSLADLSTDTQYF. The chain links TRBV7-2 to TRBJ2-3, with D maybe TRBD2 (5 bases). The CDR3 totals 15 residues. Between the trimmed V and J ends, which lost 0 bases and 3 bases, there was a span of 10 bases. CDR1 SGHTA and CDR2 FQGNSA come from the germline V gene. The full variable domain, rest sourced from reference TRBV7-2 and TRBJ2-3, is GAGVSQSPSNKVTEKGKDVELRCDPISGHTALYWYRQSLGQGLEFLIYFQGNSAPDKSGLPSDRFSAERTGGSVSTLTIQRTQQEDSAVYLCASSLADLSTDTQYFGPGTRLTVL.